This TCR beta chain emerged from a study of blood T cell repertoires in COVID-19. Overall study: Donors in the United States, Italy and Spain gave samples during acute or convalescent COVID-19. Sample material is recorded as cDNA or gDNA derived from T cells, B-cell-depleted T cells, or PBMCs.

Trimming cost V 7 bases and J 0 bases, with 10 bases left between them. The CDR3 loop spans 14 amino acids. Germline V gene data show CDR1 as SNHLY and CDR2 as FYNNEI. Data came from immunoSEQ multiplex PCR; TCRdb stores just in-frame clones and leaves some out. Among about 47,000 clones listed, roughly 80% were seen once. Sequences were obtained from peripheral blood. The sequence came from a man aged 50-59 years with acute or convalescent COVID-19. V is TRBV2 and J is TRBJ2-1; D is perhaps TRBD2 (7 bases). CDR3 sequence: CASTGGSSYNEQFF. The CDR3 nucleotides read TGTGCCAGCACGGGGGGCAGCTCCTACAATGAGCAGTTCTTC.